This T cell receptor beta chain was identified during a study of OX40 agonist ivuxolimab in advanced cancers. Germline V gene data show CDR1 as SGHDT and CDR2 as YYEEEE. J was trimmed by 4 bases and V by 4 bases; bases with no gene match: 6. CDR3 length: 14 amino acids. Repertoires were generated with immunoSEQ multiplex PCR, while TCRdb's copy carries only in-frame clones and drops some. Of fewer than 80,000 clones in the sample, roughly 87% were seen once. The clonotype was recovered from an adult with an advanced solid tumor such as melanoma, head and neck, liver or kidney cancer. The sequencing used CD4+ or CD8+ T cells sorted from blood, collected in a trial of the OX40 agonist ivuxolimab. The J gene is TRBJ2-7, the V gene TRBV5-6; TRBD1 agrees at 9 bases. This chain's CDR3 is CASSMGQGYYEQYF. The CDR3 nucleotides read TGTGCCAGCAGCATGGGACAGGGATATTACGAGCAGTACTTC.